These T cell receptor beta chains were read from a single sample in a study of early T cells in non-severe SARS-CoV-2 infection. MiXCR was run by TCRdb on the 5' RACE reads, yielding one entry per CDR3 protein. In the table there are tens of thousands of distinct CDR3 sequences, approximately 5.1% of which are singletons. The specimen comprised whole blood, sampled at baseline. The receptor set was obtained from an adult who was a healthcare worker with PCR-confirmed SARS-CoV-2 infection or an uninfected control (not recorded which). Both conserved end residues are part of each CDR3. The D gene is left open where the match is weak.

j_gene | d_gene | v_gene | CDR3aa
TRBJ1-6 | NA | TRBV2 | CASSSSYNSPLHF
TRBJ2-1 | TRBD2 | TRBV20-1 | CSARGTSDYNEQFF
TRBJ2-3 | TRBD2 | TRBV9 | CASSAPGTSGRGTDTQYF
TRBJ2-7 | NA | TRBV28 | CASSRDTPDEQYF
TRBJ2-1 | TRBD2 | TRBV5-1 | CASSGGLAGINEQFF
TRBJ1-2 | NA | TRBV28 | CASMRGDYGYTF
TRBJ2-7 | TRBD1 | TRBV20-1 | CSARIQGVLREQYF
TRBJ2-3 | NA | TRBV3-1 | CASSQAQTQYF
TRBJ2-3 | NA | TRBV6-5 | CASSYSDGNTDTQYF
TRBJ2-5 | NA | TRBV25-1 | CASSDGSGSYQETQYF
TRBJ1-1 | NA | TRBV10-3 | CAIGGGRTEAFF
TRBJ1-6 | NA | TRBV24-1 | CATSEPGEASPLHF
TRBJ2-3 | NA | TRBV19 | CASSVAIEAGETQYF
TRBJ2-5 | NA | TRBV4-1 | CASSQEGGSTQETQYF
TRBJ2-1 | TRBD2 | TRBV10-3 | CAISEQGTSGVEQFF
TRBJ2-7 | TRBD1 | TRBV18 | CASSPMDRPGSYEQYF
TRBJ2-7 | NA | TRBV9 | CASSVQGSSYEQYF
TRBJ1-2 | NA | TRBV27 | CASSLSDSGYGYTF
TRBJ2-5 | NA | TRBV4-1 | CASSQGMYREGPLQTQYF
TRBJ1-1 | NA | TRBV29-1 | CSVERGDPEAFF
TRBJ2-1 | NA | TRBV5-1 | CASSLGVASYNEQFF
TRBJ2-7 | NA | TRBV11-2 | CASSLAVSGYQQYF
TRBJ2-2 | NA | TRBV3-1 | CASSQADFVSGELFF
TRBJ2-1 | TRBD1 | TRBV5-1 | CASSSYRDRAPNEQFF
TRBJ2-7 | NA | TRBV5-1 | CASSFIPGSSYEQYF
TRBJ2-3 | TRBD2 | TRBV11-2 | CASSPQWGGADTQYF
TRBJ2-7 | NA | TRBV28 | CASIPHDGPWEQYF
TRBJ2-2 | NA | TRBV29-1 | CSVEQQGGGELFF
TRBJ2-3 | TRBD2 | TRBV4-2 | CASSQDPGLAESRTDTQYF
TRBJ2-7 | NA | TRBV29-1 | CSVAGAYEQYF
TRBJ2-2 | TRBD2 | TRBV14 | CASSVLAGGLGELFF
TRBJ1-5 | NA | TRBV6-1 | CASNTQGIEPQHF